This passage covers 16 T cell receptor beta chains from one sample sequenced in a study of T cell repertoires in cytomegalovirus infection. TCRdb ran MiXCR on the reads and lists one entry per CDR3 protein. This sample has around 750,000 distinct CDR3 sequences, with 32% found just once. These receptors have no identified antigens. This material consisted of cultured CD8+ T cells from PBMCs, taken from culture after CMV antigen stimulation. Receptors were obtained from a human donor in good health (CMV status not recorded). Some clones in this sample may be carry-over from other donors' samples.

This clonotype has a handful of counts. The chain links TRBV12-3 or TRBV12-4 to TRBJ2-5, with TRBD1 matching over 9 bases. This CDR3 has 15 residues. Germline trimming cut 5 bases from V and 7 bases from J; bases unmatched to any gene: 11. For the CDR3, the DNA is TGTGCCAGCAGTGCTACCGGGACAGGGCTATGGACCCAGTACTTC. As protein: CASSATGTGLWTQYF.

Details on this clonotype: Germline is not matched at one junction end, which may reflect a read error. The chain carries TRBV7-6 and TRBJ2-7, with a weak D call TRBD1 (5 bases). CDR3 length: 15 residues. CDR1 and CDR2 (germline): SGHVS, FNYEAQ. The CDR3 nucleotides read TGTGCCATCAGCTTAGTAGGACAAGGCTCGAAGGAGCAGTACTTC. Residues: CAISLVGQGSKEQYF.

This clonotype was seen ten or more times. The chain carries TRBV7-8 and TRBJ1-3, with no clear D. The CDR3 has 15 residues. V lost 1 base to trimming and J lost 4 bases, with 11 bases between them. Germline values: CDR1 SGHVS, CDR2 FQNEAQ. The CDR3 nucleotides read TGTGCCAGCAGCTTAGGAACCGATATCGGAAACACCATATATTTT. Its translation is CASSLGTDIGNTIYF.

V and J are TRBV6-2 or TRBV6-3 and TRBJ2-5; D possibly corresponds to TRBD2 (6 bases). The CDR3 spans 15 residues. The V end lost 4 bases, the J end lost 3 bases, and 15 bases lay between the germline ends. CDR1 is MNHEY, CDR2 SVGEGT, per germline. The CDR3 DNA sequence: TGTGCCAGCAGTTCTCCGGGTAGCGGAGAAGAGACCCAGTACTTC. Its protein is CASSSPGSGEETQYF.

The chain employs TRBV19 and TRBJ2-3, with 8 bases that match TRBD2. This CDR3 is 15 amino acids long. Germline loops: CDR1 LNHDA, CDR2 SQIVND (reference sequence). J lost 4 bases, V lost 3 bases, and 6 bases had no gene match. CDR3 in DNA: TGTGCCAGTAGTATTGACGGGGGGGCGCCAGATACGCAGTATTTT. It yields the protein CASSIDGGAPDTQYF.

This clonotype appeared a single time. The rearrangement uses TRBV28 and TRBJ2-7; D is unclear. The CDR3 is made up of 14 amino acids. The germline gives CDR1 MDHEN, CDR2 SYDVKM. The V and J ends lost 5 bases and 0 bases respectively, with 11 bases between them. Written as DNA, the CDR3 is TGTGCCAGCAGTCCAAGTCGAAACTCCTACGAGCAGTACGTC. It yields the protein CASSPSRNSYEQYV.

The rearrangement links TRBV19 to TRBJ1-1, with D possibly TRBD1 on 5 matching bases. The CDR3 totals 15 residues. The V gene's germline CDR1 is LNHDA and CDR2 SQIVND (reference sequence). Trimming took 1 base from V and 3 from J, leaving 12 bases between them. The CDR3 reads CASSIGSEGHTEAFF. CDR3 coding DNA: TGTGCCAGTAGTATAGGGTCAGAGGGACACACTGAAGCTTTCTTT.

The chain combines TRBV11-2 with TRBJ2-1, with 8 bases identical to TRBD2. CDR3 length equals 15 residues. In germline, CDR1 is SGHAT, CDR2 FQNNGV. V shed 5 bases and J 7 bases; nucleotides not matched to a gene: 10. CDR3 amino acids: CASSPSGGGGNEQFF. As DNA, the CDR3 is TGTGCCAGCAGCCCAAGCGGGGGCGGTGGAAATGAGCAGTTCTTC.

This rearrangement joins TRBV7-9 to TRBJ1-3; D is unresolved. Germline V gives CDR1 SEHNR, CDR2 FQNEAQ (reference sequence). The CDR3 sequence is 16 residues long. V was pared by 4 bases and J by 0 bases, with 13 bases between. The CDR3 sequence: CASSSLERSSGNTIYF. CDR3 DNA sequence: TGTGCCAGCAGCTCTCTAGAACGGAGCTCTGGAAACACCATATATTTT.

The chain couples TRBV6-2 or TRBV6-3 to TRBJ1-1, with TRBD1 as a possible D gene (5 bases). V lost 6 bases and J 1 base, leaving 18 bases between the germline ends. The CDR3 is 16 residues long. CDR1 MNHEY and CDR2 SVGEGT come from the germline V gene. The CDR3 sequence: CASRPILRGGNTEAFF. CDR3 DNA: TGTGCCAGCAGACCCATCTTAAGGGGTGGGAACACTGAAGCTTTCTTT.

This clonotype appeared many times. The rearrangement joins TRBV7-3 to TRBJ2-1; 14 bases are shared with TRBD2. CDR1 and CDR2 (germline): SGHTA, FQGTGA. Trimming took 4 bases from V and 4 from J; bases not matched to a gene: 15. The CDR3 is made up of 20 amino acids. CDR3 residues: CASSWNGLAGGPMLYNEQFF. CDR3 DNA: TGTGCCAGCAGCTGGAACGGACTAGCGGGGGGACCTATGTTGTACAATGAGCAGTTCTTC.

V and J are TRBV4-1 and TRBJ2-1; the D gene is possibly TRBD2 (5 bases). The CDR3 has 15 amino acids. CDR1 and CDR2 from the germline V gene are MGHRA and YSYEKL. Trimming removed 1 base at V and 0 bases at J, with 7 bases between. The CDR3 region is CASSQGEGSYNEQFF. Here the CDR3 DNA reads TGCGCCAGCAGCCAAGGTGAGGGCTCCTACAATGAGCAGTTCTTC.

The chain has TRBV6-5 and TRBJ2-1; 7 positions agree with TRBD1. V shed 4 bases and J 9 bases; nucleotides not matched to a gene: 9. Per the germline V gene, CDR1 is MNHEY and CDR2 is SVGAGI. The CDR3 loop spans 14 amino acids. The DNA of the CDR3 is TGTGCCAGCAGTTCGATCTACAGGGGAACTGAGCAGTTCTTC. Its protein is CASSSIYRGTEQFF.

This clonotype was detected only a few times. The chain employs TRBV6-2 or TRBV6-3 and TRBJ2-1; D possibly corresponds to TRBD2 (5 bases). Trimming left V 5 bases short and J 1 base short, with 12 bases between. The CDR3 has 15 amino acids. Per the germline V gene, CDR1 is MNHEY and CDR2 is SVGEGT. The CDR3 nucleotides read TGTGCCAGCAGTGCGGGTCCAAATTCCTACAATGAGCAGTTCTTC. Its protein is CASSAGPNSYNEQFF.

The gene calls are TRBV28 and TRBJ1-1; no clear D gene. The CDR3 is made up of 15 amino acids. Trimming took 1 base from V and 0 from J, leaving 9 bases between them. In germline, CDR1 is MDHEN, CDR2 SYDVKM. The CDR3: CASSLYVGMNTEAFF. The CDR3, as DNA: TGTGCCAGCAGTTTATACGTGGGGATGAACACTGAAGCTTTCTTT.

The J gene is TRBJ1-2, the V gene TRBV10-3, with TRBD1 as a possible D gene (5 bases). The ends were cut back, 4 bases at V and 3 bases at J, with 12 bases in the middle. CDR1 and CDR2 (germline): ENHRY, SYGVKD. This CDR3 region has 14 residues. The CDR3 DNA sequence: TGTGCCATCAGTGCCAGGGCCCCCGACTATGGCTACACCTTC. It yields the protein CAISARAPDYGYTF.